This T cell receptor beta chain appears in the sequencing data of a study of T cells after posttransplantation cyclophosphamide. Note on this clone: Antigen specificity is unknown.

General study points: Later blood repertoires were often dominated by clones from the donor CD8+ memory compartment. TRB clonality was highly associated with recipient CMV seropositivity and reactivation.

The V segment lost 0 bases and the J segment 4 bases; nucleotides outside the gene matches: 3. The germline V gene has CDR1 SGHTA and CDR2 FQGTGA. This CDR3 contains 16 residues. Profiling relied on immunoSEQ multiplex PCR, and the TCRdb table lists in-frame clones only, not all of them. This table has 50,000 to 60,000 clones, 94% appearing once. The chain is built from TRBV7-3 and TRBJ2-2; 9 positions agree with TRBD2. The sequence was obtained from a woman aged 25 to 45 in good health and a related stem cell transplant donor. The material sequenced was PBMCs. The CDR3 here is CASSLTASGVTGELFF. Here the CDR3 DNA reads TGTGCCAGCAGCTTAACAGCTAGCGGGGTCACCGGGGAGCTGTTTTTT.